The clone carrying this T cell receptor beta chain was detected only once. The target antigen is unknown. Using immunoSEQ multiplex PCR, the repertoire was profiled, and TCRdb retains in-frame clones only, with some absent. Of some 70,000 clones listed, roughly 84% are singletons. This sample is part of a study of graft-versus-host responses after intestinal transplantation. Study-level information: Recipients were all induced with anti-thymocyte globulin, then given tacrolimus and steroids for around three years.

Germline V gene data show CDR1 as SGHAT and CDR2 as FQNNGV. The V and J ends lost 5 bases and 2 bases respectively, with 12 bases between them. The CDR3 runs 14 residues. The gene calls are TRBV11-2 and TRBJ1-1; D gene unclear. The receptor was derived from a human donor who was the organ donor for an intestinal transplant. The specimen comprised unstimulated CD8+ T cells sorted from spleen or lymph node cells, sampled before transplant. As DNA, the CDR3 is TGTGCCAGCAGCCCACTAGTAGGAAACACTGAAGCTTTCTTT. It yields the protein CASSPLVGNTEAFF.